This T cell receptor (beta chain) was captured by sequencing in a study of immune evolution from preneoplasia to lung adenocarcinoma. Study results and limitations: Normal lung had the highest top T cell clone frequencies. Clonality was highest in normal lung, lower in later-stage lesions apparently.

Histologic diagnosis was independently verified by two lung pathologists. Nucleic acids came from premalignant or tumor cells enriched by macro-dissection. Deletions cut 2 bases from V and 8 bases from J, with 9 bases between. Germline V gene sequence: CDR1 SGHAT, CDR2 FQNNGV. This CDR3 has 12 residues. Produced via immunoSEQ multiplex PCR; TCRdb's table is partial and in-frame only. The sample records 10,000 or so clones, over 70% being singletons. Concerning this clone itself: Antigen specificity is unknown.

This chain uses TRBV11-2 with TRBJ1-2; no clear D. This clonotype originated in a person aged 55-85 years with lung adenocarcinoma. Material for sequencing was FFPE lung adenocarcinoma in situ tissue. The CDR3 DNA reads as TGTGCCAGCAGCTTATTAACGGCGGGCTACACCTTC. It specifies CASSLLTAGYTF.